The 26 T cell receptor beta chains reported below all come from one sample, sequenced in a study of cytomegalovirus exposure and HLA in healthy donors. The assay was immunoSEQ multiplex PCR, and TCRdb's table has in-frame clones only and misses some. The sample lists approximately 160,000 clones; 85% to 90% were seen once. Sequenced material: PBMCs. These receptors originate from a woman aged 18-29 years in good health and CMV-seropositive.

CDR3 DNA sequence: TGTGCCGCAAGAAGGACAGGAGTGACCGAGCAGTACTTC. Its protein is CAARRTGVTEQYF. V is TRBV28 and J is TRBJ2-7, with TRBD1 identical over 7 bases. J gave up 6 bases and V 11 bases, and 13 bases lay outside the gene matches. The CDR3 runs 13 residues. Germline V gene data show CDR1 as MDHEN and CDR2 as SYDVKM. The full variable domain, with the rest looked up from reference TRBV28 and TRBJ2-7, is DVKVTQSSRYLVKRTGEKVFLECVQDMDHENMFWYRQDPGLGLRLIYFSYDVKMKEKGDIPEGYSVSREKKERFSLILESASTNQTSMYLCAARRTGVTEQYFGPGTRLTVT.

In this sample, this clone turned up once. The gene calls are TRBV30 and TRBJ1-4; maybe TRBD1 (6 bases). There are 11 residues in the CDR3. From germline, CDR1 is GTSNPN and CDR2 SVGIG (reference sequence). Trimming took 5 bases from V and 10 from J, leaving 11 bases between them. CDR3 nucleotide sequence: TGTGCCTGGGGAGGGGGGGGAAAACTGTTTTTT. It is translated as CAWGGGGKLFF.

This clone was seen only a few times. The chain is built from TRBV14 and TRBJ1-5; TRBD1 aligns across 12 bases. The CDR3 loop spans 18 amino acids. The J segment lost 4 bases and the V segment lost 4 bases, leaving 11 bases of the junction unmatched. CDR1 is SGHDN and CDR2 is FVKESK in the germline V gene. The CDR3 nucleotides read TGTGCCAGCAGCCGGGACAGGGGGCGCCGGTGGGATAATCAGCCCCAGCATTTT. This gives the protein CASSRDRGRRWDNQPQHF.

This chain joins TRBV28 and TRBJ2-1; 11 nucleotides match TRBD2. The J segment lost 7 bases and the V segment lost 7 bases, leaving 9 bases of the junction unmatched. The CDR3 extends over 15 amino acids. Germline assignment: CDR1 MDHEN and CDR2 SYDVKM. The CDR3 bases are TGTGCCAGCACCCCCTTGGGACTAGCGGAGAATGAGCAGTTCTTC. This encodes CASTPLGLAENEQFF.

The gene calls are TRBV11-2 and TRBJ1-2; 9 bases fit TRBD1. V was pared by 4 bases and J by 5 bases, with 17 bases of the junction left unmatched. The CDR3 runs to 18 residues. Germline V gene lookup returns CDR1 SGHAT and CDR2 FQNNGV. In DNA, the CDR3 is TGTGCCAGCAGCTCCTACCAAGGACAGGGGCAACGAAAATATGGCTACACCTTC. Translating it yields CASSSYQGQGQRKYGYTF.

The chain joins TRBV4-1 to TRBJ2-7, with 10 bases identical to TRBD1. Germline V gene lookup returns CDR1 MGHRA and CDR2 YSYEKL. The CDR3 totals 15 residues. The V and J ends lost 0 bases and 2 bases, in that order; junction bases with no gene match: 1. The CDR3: CASSQEGQGPYEQYF. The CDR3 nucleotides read TGCGCCAGCAGCCAAGAGGGACAGGGGCCCTACGAGCAGTACTTC.

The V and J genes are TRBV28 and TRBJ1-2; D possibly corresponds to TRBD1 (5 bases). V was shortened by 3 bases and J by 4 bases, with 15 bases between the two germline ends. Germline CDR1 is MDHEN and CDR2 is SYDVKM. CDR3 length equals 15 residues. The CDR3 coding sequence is TGTGCCAGCAGTTTGGTCAGGGAAGGCCTCTATGGCTACACCTTC. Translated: CASSLVREGLYGYTF.

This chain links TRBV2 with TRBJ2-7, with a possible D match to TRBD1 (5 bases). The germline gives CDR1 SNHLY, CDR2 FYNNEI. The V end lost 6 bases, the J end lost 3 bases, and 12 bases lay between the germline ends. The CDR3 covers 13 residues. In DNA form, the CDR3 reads TGTGCCAGCAGATTCACCCAGGGCTACGAGCAGTACTTC. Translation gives CASRFTQGYEQYF.

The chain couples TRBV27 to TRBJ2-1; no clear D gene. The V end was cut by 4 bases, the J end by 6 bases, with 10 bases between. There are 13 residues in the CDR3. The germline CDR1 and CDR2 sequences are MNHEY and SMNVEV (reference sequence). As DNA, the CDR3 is TGTGCCAGCAGTTCCGAGCGCGCCAATGAGCAGTTCTTC. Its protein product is CASSSERANEQFF.

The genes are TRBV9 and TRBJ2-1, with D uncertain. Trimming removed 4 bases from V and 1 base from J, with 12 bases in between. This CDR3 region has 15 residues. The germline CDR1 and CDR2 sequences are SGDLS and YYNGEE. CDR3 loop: CASSIGPRSYNEQFF. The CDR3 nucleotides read TGTGCCAGCAGCATAGGGCCTAGGTCCTACAATGAGCAGTTCTTC.

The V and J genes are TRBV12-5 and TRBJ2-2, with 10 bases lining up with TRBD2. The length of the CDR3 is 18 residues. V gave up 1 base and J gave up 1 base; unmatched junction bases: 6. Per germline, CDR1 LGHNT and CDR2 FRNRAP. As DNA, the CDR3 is TGTGCTAGTGGTTTGGCTAGCGGGAGAGCTATGAACACCGGGGAGCTGTTTTTT. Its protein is CASGLASGRAMNTGELFF.

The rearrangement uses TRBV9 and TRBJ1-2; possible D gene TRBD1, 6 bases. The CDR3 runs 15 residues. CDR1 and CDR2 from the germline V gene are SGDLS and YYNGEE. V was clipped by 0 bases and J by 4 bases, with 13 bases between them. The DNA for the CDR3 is TGTGCCAGCAGCGTAGCCGCAGGGGTTGGCTATGGCTACACCTTC. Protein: CASSVAAGVGYGYTF. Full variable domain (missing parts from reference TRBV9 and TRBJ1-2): DSGVTQTPKHLITATGQRVTLRCSPRSGDLSVYWYQQSLDQGLQFLIQYYNGEERAKGNILERFSAQQFPDLHSELNLSSLELGDSALYFCASSVAAGVGYGYTFGSGTRLTVV.

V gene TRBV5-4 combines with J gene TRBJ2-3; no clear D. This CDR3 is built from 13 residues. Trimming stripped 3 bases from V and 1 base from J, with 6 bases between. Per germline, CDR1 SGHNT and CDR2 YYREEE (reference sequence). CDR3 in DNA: TGTGCCAGCAGCTCGACTGGCACAGATACGCAGTATTTT. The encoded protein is CASSSTGTDTQYF.

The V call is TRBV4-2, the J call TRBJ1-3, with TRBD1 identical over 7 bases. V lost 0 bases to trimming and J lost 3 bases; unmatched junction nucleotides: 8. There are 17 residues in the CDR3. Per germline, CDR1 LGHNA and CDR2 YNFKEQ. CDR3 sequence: CASSQEWRQGSGNTIYF. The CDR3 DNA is TGTGCCAGCAGCCAAGAGTGGAGACAGGGAAGTGGAAACACCATATATTTT.

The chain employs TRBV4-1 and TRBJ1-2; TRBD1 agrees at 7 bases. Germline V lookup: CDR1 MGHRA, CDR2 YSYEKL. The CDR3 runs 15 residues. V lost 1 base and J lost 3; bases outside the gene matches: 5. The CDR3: CASSQVGTVDYGYTF. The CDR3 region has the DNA TGCGCCAGCAGCCAAGTCGGGACAGTGGACTATGGCTACACCTTC.

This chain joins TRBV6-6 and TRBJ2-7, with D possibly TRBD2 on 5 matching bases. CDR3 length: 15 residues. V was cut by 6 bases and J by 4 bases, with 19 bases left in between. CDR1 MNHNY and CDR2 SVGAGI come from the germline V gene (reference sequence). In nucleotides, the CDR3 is TGTGCCAGCAGCACCGAGGGCAGAAGCCGTTACGAGCAGTACTTC. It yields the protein CASSTEGRSRYEQYF.

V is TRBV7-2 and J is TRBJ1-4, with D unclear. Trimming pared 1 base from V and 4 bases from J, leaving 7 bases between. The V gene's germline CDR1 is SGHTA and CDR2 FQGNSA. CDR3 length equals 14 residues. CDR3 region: CASSLGVDNEKLFF. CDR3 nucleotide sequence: TGTGCCAGCAGCTTAGGCGTAGATAATGAAAAACTGTTTTTT.

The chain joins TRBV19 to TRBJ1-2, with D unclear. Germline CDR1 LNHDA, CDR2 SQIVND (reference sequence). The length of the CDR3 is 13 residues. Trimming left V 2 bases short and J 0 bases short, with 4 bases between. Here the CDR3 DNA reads TGTGCCAGTAGTATACAGGCTAACTATGGCTACACCTTC. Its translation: CASSIQANYGYTF.

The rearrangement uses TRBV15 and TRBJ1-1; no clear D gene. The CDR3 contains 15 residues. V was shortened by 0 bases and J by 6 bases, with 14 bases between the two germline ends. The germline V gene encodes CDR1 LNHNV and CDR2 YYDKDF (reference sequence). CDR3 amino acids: CATSRENAGIAEAFF. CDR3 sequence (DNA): TGTGCCACCAGCAGAGAGAATGCGGGGATCGCTGAAGCTTTCTTT.

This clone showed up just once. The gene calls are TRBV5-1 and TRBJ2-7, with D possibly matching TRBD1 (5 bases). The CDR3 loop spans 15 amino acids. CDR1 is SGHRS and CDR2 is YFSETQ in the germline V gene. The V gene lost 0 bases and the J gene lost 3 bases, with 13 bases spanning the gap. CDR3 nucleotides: TGCGCCAGCAGCTTGGGGGCAGGGCAGAGCTACGAGCAGTACTTC. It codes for CASSLGAGQSYEQYF.

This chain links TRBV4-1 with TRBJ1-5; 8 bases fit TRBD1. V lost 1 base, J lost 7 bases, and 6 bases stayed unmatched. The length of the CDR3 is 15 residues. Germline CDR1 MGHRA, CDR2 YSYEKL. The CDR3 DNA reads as TGCGCCAGCAGCCAAGGGCCAGGGACAGGACAGCCCCAGCATTTT. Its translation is CASSQGPGTGQPQHF.

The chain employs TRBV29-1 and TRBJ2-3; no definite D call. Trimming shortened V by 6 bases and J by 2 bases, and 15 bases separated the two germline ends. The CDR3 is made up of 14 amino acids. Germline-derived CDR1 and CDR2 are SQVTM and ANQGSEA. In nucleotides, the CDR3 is TGCAGCGTAGCCCTAGAGTCGGTCACAGATACGCAGTATTTT. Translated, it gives CSVALESVTDTQYF.

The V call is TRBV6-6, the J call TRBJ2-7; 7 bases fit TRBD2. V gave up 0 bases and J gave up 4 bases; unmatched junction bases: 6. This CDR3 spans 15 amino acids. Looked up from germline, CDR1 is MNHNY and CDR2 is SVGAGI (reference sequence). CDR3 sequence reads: CASSYSVGGSYEQYF. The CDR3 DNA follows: TGTGCCAGCAGTTACTCGGTCGGGGGGTCGTACGAGCAGTACTTC.

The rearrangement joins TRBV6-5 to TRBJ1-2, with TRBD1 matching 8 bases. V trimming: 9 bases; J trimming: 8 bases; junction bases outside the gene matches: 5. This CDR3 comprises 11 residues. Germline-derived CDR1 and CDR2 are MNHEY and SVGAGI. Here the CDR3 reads CASQGAQGYTF. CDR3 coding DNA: TGTGCCAGTCAGGGGGCGCAGGGCTACACCTTC.

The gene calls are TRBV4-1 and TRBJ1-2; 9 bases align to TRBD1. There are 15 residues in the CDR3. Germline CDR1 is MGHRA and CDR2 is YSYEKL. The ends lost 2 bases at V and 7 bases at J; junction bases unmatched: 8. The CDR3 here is CASSQTLTGGGGYTF. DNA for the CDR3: TGCGCCAGCAGCCAAACCCTAACAGGGGGCGGTGGCTACACCTTC.

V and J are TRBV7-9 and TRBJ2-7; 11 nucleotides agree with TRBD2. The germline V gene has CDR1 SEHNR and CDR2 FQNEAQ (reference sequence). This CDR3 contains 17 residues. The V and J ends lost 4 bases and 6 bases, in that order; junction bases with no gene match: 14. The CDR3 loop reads CASSSQIWIAGGLEQYF. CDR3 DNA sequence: TGTGCCAGCAGCTCCCAAATTTGGATAGCGGGAGGGCTCGAGCAGTACTTC. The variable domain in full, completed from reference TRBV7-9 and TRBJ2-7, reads DTGVSQNPRHKITKRGQNVTFRCDPISEHNRLYWYRQTLGQGPEFLTYFQNEAQLEKSRLLSDRFSAERPKGSFSTLEIQRTEQGDSAMYLCASSSQIWIAGGLEQYFGPGTRLTVT.